This TCR beta chain was identified during a study of blood T cell repertoires in COVID-19. Study-wide context: Spain, Italy and the United States supplied samples that represented acute and convalescent COVID-19.

Original analysis: Nucleated cell counts were estimated from reference gene primer amplification. Assay used: immunoSEQ multiplex PCR; TCRdb lists only in-frame clones, some missing. That table furnishes V, J and clone size, whereas the DNA furnished D and trimming. This sample has hundreds of thousands of clones, with approximately 88% found just once. Germline-derived CDR1 and CDR2 are LGHNA and YNFKEQ. V was clipped by 1 base and J by 4 bases, with 17 bases between them. The CDR3 spans 17 residues. Sequenced sample: peripheral blood. This rearrangement joins TRBV4-2 to TRBJ1-3; D gene ambiguous. This receptor was identified in a man in his forties or fifties with acute or convalescent COVID-19. CDR3 bases: TGTGCCAGCAGCCAAGTCGGCGGGTTGGAGAGGGGAAACACCATATATTTT. Translated: CASSQVGGLERGNTIYF.